This T cell receptor (beta chain) comes out of a study of cytomegalovirus exposure and HLA in healthy donors. General study results and limits: Confirmation was obtained in vitro that a few CMV-associated chains are specific for CMV antigens. According to the study, roughly 160 TCR beta chains were cytomegalovirus-associated.

Germline V gene lookup returns CDR1 SGDLS and CDR2 YYNGEE. The CDR3 runs 16 residues. Trimming took off 0 bases at V and 3 bases at J, with 16 bases between the two ends. A remark on this clone: Antigen: not known.

The method was immunoSEQ multiplex PCR; TCRdb's version includes in-frame clones alone and lacks a portion of them. The table lists roughly 70,000 clones, nearly 98% of them singletons. This receptor was obtained from a young woman in good health and CMV-seropositive. The V gene is TRBV9, the J gene TRBJ2-7, with a tentative D call TRBD1 (8 bases). The sample comprised PBMCs. The CDR3 DNA is TGTGCCAGCAGCGTAGAGGAGACAGGGGAGGGCTACGAGCAGTACTTC. Amino acids: CASSVEETGEGYEQYF.